Below, 21 T cell receptor beta chains from the same sample are listed, as sequenced in a study of T cells in Graves' hyperthyroidism and ophthalmopathy. Using RNA transcripts as the source, TCR beta CDR3 regions were amplified. With the HTBI primer set, the TCR CDR3 went through a first round of RT-PCR. TCRdb reprocessed the multiplex PCR reads with MiXCR, giving one entry per CDR3 protein. The profile shows about 590,000 distinct CDR3 sequences, 15% to 19% of them singletons. Sequencing input: blood. The receptors shown here come from a woman aged 25 to 45 with Graves' hyperthyroidism.

This clonotype was seen repeatedly, ten times or more. The chain has TRBV15 and TRBJ1-1; D possibly corresponds to TRBD1 (6 bases). Between the trimmed V and J ends, which lost 2 bases and 4 bases, there was a span of 8 bases. The CDR3 is 13 amino acids. Germline-derived CDR1 and CDR2 are LNHNV and YYDKDF (reference sequence). The DNA for the CDR3 is TGTGCCACCAGCAGAAGACAGGCCACTGAAGCTTTCTTT. As protein: CATSRRQATEAFF. Based on the CDR3 plus reference TRBV15 and TRBJ1-1, the full variable domain is DAMVIQNPRYQVTQFGKPVTLSCSQTLNHNVMYWYQQKSSQAPKLLFHYYDKDFNNEADTPDNFQSRRPNTSFCFLDIRSPGLGDTAMYLCATSRRQATEAFFGQGTRLTVV.

A few counts support this clonotype. The chain is built from TRBV27 and TRBJ1-2; D ambiguous. The CDR3 runs to 12 residues. The V gene lost 8 bases and the J gene lost 4 bases, with 11 bases spanning the gap. Germline CDR1 MNHEY, CDR2 SMNVEV (reference sequence). Written as DNA, the CDR3 is TGTGCCAGCGGGGAGGTAGCCTATGGCTACACCTTC. Translated, it gives CASGEVAYGYTF.

The rearrangement uses TRBV20-1 and TRBJ2-2; D is undetermined. In germline, CDR1 is DFQATT, CDR2 SNEGSKA (reference sequence). The CDR3 consists of 13 residues. V lost 1 base to trimming and J lost 1 base, with 4 bases between them. This chain's CDR3 is CSARAGNTGELFF. CDR3 in DNA: TGCAGTGCTAGAGCGGGGAACACCGGGGAGCTGTTTTTT.

In its sample, this clonotype was seen many times. One end of the junction fails to match germline, which may point to a read error. The rearrangement links TRBV5-6 to TRBJ2-1; no clear D. The germline V gene has CDR1 SGHDT and CDR2 YYEEEE. The CDR3 spans 11 residues. CDR3 coding DNA: TGTGCCAGCAGCTCCCACAATGAGCAGTTCTTC. Protein product: CASSSHNEQFF.

This rearrangement joins TRBV5-6 to TRBJ2-7; either TRBD1 or TRBD2 may supply D (5 bases each). The V gene's germline CDR1 is SGHDT and CDR2 YYEEEE. Trimming shortened V by 0 bases and J by 4 bases, and 17 bases separated the two germline ends. This CDR3 region has 16 residues. The CDR3 DNA reads as TGTGCCAGCAGCTTGGCCTTCGGGACGGGCTCTTACGAGCAGTACTTC. It codes for CASSLAFGTGSYEQYF.

The V gene is TRBV7-9, the J gene TRBJ2-5, with 9 bases fitting TRBD2. The V and J ends lost 1 base and 5 bases, in that order; junction bases with no gene match: 5. CDR3 length: 15 amino acids. Per germline, CDR1 SEHNR and CDR2 FQNEAQ (reference sequence). The CDR3 sequence is CASSLVSGRMETQYF. The CDR3 nucleotides are TGTGCCAGCAGCTTAGTTAGCGGGAGAATGGAGACCCAGTACTTC.

V and J are TRBV9 and TRBJ2-1, with TRBD2 matching 7 bases. The V gene's germline CDR1 is SGDLS and CDR2 YYNGEE. The CDR3 spans 16 residues. V shed 2 bases and J 0 bases; nucleotides not matched to a gene: 5. The CDR3 DNA is TGTGCCAGCAGCGTTAATAGCGGGTTCTCCTACAATGAGCAGTTCTTC. Translating it yields CASSVNSGFSYNEQFF.

In its sample, this clonotype was seen a few times. This sequence joins TRBV19 and TRBJ2-6, with 8 positions matching TRBD1. V lost 7 bases and J lost 8; bases outside the gene matches: 10. This CDR3 contains 15 residues. Germline CDR1 LNHDA, CDR2 SQIVND (reference sequence). CDR3: CASNPGQAVTNVLTF. The DNA for the CDR3 is TGTGCCAGTAACCCGGGACAGGCTGTAACCAACGTCCTGACTTTC.

This clonotype appeared many times. V usage is TRBV3-1 and J usage is TRBJ1-4; D is unresolved. Germline V gene data show CDR1 as LGHDT and CDR2 as YNNKEL (reference sequence). Trimming stripped 0 bases from V and 0 bases from J, with 11 bases between. CDR3 length equals 17 residues. The DNA of the CDR3 is TGTGCCAGCAGCCAAGATGTTGTTCACGCAACTAATGAAAAACTGTTTTTT. Protein sequence: CASSQDVVHATNEKLFF.

The chain recombines TRBV20-1 with TRBJ1-2; D possibly corresponds to TRBD1 (5 bases). This CDR3 contains 10 residues. The germline V gene encodes CDR1 DFQATT and CDR2 SNEGSKA (reference sequence). V lost 6 bases and J lost 6, with 8 bases in between. CDR3 in amino acids: CSAGGDGYTF. Here the CDR3 DNA reads TGCAGTGCGGGGGGAGATGGCTACACCTTC.

This CDR3 is CASSLNGGSTGELFF. The CDR3, as DNA: TGCGCCAGCAGCTTAAATGGCGGGTCTACCGGGGAGCTGTTTTTT. The chain has TRBV5-1 and TRBJ2-2; possible D gene TRBD2, 5 bases. The CDR3 has 15 residues. The V and J ends lost 2 bases and 5 bases respectively, with 13 bases between them. Germline assignment: CDR1 SGHRS and CDR2 YFSETQ.

This clonotype was recorded at least ten times. The chain is built from TRBV6-1 and TRBJ1-1; tentative D call: TRBD1 (5 bases). Trimming cost V 5 bases and J 1 base, with 20 bases left between them. Germline CDR1 MNHNS, CDR2 SASEGT. CDR3 length equals 17 residues. The CDR3 sequence is CASSPRDSPQPNTEAFF. The CDR3 nucleotides are TGTGCCAGCAGTCCCCGCGACAGCCCCCAACCGAACACTGAAGCTTTCTTT.

This clonotype was counted at least ten times. The gene calls are TRBV28 and TRBJ2-5; the D gene is possibly TRBD1 (6 bases). The germline V and J ends were trimmed by 5 bases and 12 bases, with 34 bases remaining between them. This CDR3 has 18 amino acids. Germline V gene data show CDR1 as MDHEN and CDR2 as SYDVKM. The CDR3 nucleotides read TGTGCCAGCAGTGACCTGACTCCGGGACACCCCGCCGGCTGGCCCAAGTACTTC. Its translation is CASSDLTPGHPAGWPKYF. Full variable domain (rest looked up from reference TRBV28 and TRBJ2-5): DVKVTQSSRYLVKRTGEKVFLECVQDMDHENMFWYRQDPGLGLRLIYFSYDVKMKEKGDIPEGYSVSREKKERFSLILESASTNQTSMYLCASSDLTPGHPAGWPKYFGPGTRLLVL.

The chain joins TRBV2 to TRBJ2-1, with TRBD2 matching over 7 bases. CDR3 size: 15 residues. Germline V gene sequence: CDR1 SNHLY, CDR2 FYNNEI. Trimming at V came to 3 bases and at J to 5 bases, leaving 7 bases not matched to a gene. The CDR3 nucleotides are TGTGCCAGCAGTGACCCGGGACTACCAAACAATGAGCAGTTCTTC. Translation gives CASSDPGLPNNEQFF. Variable domain in full (rest from reference TRBV2 and TRBJ2-1): EPEVTQTPSHQVTQMGQEVILRCVPISNHLYFYWYRQILGQKVEFLVSFYNNEISEKSEIFDDQFSVERPDGSNFTLKIRSTKLEDSAMYFCASSDPGLPNNEQFFGPGTRLTVL.

V and J are TRBV30 and TRBJ2-1, with D perhaps matching TRBD2 (6 bases). V lost 3 bases and J lost 0, with 15 bases in between. The CDR3 is 16 amino acids. Germline CDR1 and CDR2: GTSNPN and SVGIG (reference sequence). CDR3 sequence (DNA): TGTGCCTGGAGAGGCTGGCGGGATCGCTCCTACAATGAGCAGTTCTTC. This encodes CAWRGWRDRSYNEQFF.

V gene TRBV27 combines with J gene TRBJ2-7, with D perhaps TRBD1 or TRBD2 (7 bases each). V dropped 7 bases and J dropped 6 bases, with 19 bases sitting between them. CDR3 length equals 14 residues. In germline, CDR1 is MNHEY, CDR2 SMNVEV (reference sequence). CDR3 protein: CASTQGGPGGEQYF. In DNA, the CDR3 is TGTGCCAGCACCCAGGGGGGCCCGGGGGGCGAGCAGTACTTC.

This clonotype was found many times. The chain joins TRBV7-8 to TRBJ2-5, with 7 bases that match TRBD1. CDR1 is SGHVS and CDR2 is FQNEAQ in the germline V gene. The junction had 2 bases not matched to a gene; V was cut back by 0 bases and J by 1 base. The CDR3 has 15 amino acids. CDR3 loop: CASSLAGTAQETQYF. In DNA, the CDR3 is TGTGCCAGCAGCTTAGCAGGGACAGCCCAAGAGACCCAGTACTTC.

The gene calls are TRBV6-1 and TRBJ1-6, with 10 bases identical to TRBD1. The CDR3 extends over 17 amino acids. V lost 5 bases, J lost 9 bases, and 13 bases stayed unmatched. From germline, CDR1 is MNHNS and CDR2 SASEGT. CDR3 region: CASSPSRDRGSRSPLHF. The DNA of the CDR3 is TGTGCCAGCAGTCCAAGCCGGGACAGGGGATCGCGTTCACCCCTCCACTTT.

This clonotype has ten or more counts. This chain links TRBV19 with TRBJ1-5; D gene uncertain. V lost 2 bases and J lost 5, with 10 bases in between. The CDR3 extends over 14 amino acids. Germline V CDR1 and CDR2: LNHDA, SQIVND (reference sequence). The CDR3 bases are TGTGCCAGTAGTATATCTCCCAGAGATCAGCCCCAGCATTTT. Translating gives CASSISPRDQPQHF.

A remark on this clonotype: A much larger clonotype is one base distant, so this may be a read error. J is TRBJ1-6 and V is TRBV6-1; D unresolved. The CDR3 length is 17 residues. CDR1 and CDR2 from the germline V gene are MNHNS and SASEGT. The germline V and J ends were trimmed by 3 bases and 8 bases, with 20 bases remaining between them. CDR3 DNA sequence: TGTGCCAGCAGTGAGTCAGGTGGGCGGCGGACGGATTCACCCCTCCACTTT. It encodes CASSESGGRRTDSPLHF.

This chain links TRBV6-6 with TRBJ2-2; D is unresolved. This CDR3 has 14 residues. Trimming stripped 1 base from V and 1 base from J, with 4 bases between. Germline values: CDR1 MNHNY, CDR2 SVGAGI (reference sequence). In DNA form, the CDR3 reads TGTGCCAGCAGTTACTTAGAGAACACCGGGGAGCTGTTTTTT. Its protein is CASSYLENTGELFF.